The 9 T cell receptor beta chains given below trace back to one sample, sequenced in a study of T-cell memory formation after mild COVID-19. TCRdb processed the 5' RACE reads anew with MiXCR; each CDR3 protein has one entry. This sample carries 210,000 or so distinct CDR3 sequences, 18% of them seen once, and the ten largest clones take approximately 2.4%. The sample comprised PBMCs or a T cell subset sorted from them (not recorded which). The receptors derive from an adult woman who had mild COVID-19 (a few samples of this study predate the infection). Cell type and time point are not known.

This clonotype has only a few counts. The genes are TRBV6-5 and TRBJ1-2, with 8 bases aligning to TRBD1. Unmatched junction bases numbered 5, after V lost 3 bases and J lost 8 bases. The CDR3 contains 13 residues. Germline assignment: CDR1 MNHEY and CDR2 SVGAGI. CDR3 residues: CASSYRTGIGYTF. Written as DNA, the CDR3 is TGTGCCAGCAGTTATAGGACAGGGATCGGCTACACCTTC.

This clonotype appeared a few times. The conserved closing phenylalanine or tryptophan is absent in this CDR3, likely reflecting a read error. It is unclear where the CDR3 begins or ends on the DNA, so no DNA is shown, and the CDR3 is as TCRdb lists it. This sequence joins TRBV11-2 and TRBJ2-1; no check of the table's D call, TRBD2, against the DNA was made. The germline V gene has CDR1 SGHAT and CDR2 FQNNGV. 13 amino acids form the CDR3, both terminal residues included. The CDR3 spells CASSLEDAGLLQV.

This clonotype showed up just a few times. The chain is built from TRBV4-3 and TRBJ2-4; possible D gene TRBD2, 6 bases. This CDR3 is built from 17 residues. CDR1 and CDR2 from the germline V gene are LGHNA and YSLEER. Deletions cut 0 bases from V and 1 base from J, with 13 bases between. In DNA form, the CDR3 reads TGCGCCAGCAGCCAAGATAGTCCGGGAGTTGCCAAAAACATTCAGTACTTC. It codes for CASSQDSPGVAKNIQYF.

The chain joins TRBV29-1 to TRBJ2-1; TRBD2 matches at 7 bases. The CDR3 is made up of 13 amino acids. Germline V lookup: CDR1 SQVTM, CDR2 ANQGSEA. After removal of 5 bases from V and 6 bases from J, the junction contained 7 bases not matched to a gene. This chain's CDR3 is CSVSSGALNEQFF. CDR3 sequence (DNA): TGCAGCGTTTCGAGCGGGGCTCTCAATGAGCAGTTCTTC.

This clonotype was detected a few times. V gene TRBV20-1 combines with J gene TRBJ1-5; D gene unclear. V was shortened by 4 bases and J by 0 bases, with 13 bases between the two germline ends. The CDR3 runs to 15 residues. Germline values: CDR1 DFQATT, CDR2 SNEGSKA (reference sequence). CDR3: CSATELALSNQPQHF. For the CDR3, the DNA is TGCAGTGCTACGGAGTTGGCTCTTAGCAATCAGCCCCAGCATTTT.

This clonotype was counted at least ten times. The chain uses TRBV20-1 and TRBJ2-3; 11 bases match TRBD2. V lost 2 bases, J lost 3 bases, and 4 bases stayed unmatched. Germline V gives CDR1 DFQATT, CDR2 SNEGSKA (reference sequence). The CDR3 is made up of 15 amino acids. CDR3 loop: CSARPTSGRTDTQYF. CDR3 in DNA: TGCAGTGCTAGACCCACTAGCGGGAGAACAGATACGCAGTATTTT.

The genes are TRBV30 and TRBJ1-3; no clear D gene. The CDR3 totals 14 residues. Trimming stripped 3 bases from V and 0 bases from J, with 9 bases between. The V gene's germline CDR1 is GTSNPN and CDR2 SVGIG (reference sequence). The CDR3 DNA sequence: TGTGCCTGGAGGAACAGCGCCTCTGGAAACACCATATATTTT. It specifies CAWRNSASGNTIYF.

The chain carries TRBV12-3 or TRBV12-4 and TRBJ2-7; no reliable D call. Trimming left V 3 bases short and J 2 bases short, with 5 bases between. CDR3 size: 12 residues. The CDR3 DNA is TGTGCCAGCAGTTTTACGACCTACGAGCAGTACTTC. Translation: CASSFTTYEQYF.

The CDR3 DNA sequence: TGCGCCAGCAGCCTGGGGTCCACCACAGATACGCAGTATTTT. Translated: CASSLGSTTDTQYF. The chain recombines TRBV4-1 with TRBJ2-3; D not resolved. In germline, CDR1 is MGHRA, CDR2 YSYEKL. V was shortened by 4 bases and J by 2 bases, with 10 bases between the two germline ends. CDR3 length: 14 residues.